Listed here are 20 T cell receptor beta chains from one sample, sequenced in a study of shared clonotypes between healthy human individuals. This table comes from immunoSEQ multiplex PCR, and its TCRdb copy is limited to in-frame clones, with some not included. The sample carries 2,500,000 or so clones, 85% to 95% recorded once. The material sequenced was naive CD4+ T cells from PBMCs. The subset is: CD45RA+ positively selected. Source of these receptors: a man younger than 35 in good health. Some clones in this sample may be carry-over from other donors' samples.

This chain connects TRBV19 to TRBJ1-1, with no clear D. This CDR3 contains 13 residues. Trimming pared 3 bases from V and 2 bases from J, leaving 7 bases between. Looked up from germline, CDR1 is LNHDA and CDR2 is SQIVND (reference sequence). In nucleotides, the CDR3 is TGTGCCAGTAGTATTCCCGGAAACACTGAAGCTTTCTTT. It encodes CASSIPGNTEAFF.

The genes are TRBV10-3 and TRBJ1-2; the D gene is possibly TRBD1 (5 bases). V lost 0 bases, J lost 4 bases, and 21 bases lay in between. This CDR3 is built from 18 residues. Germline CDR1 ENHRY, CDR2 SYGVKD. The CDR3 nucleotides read TGTGCCATCAGTGAGTCGAAACGGGGACTCTCGGGGGGCTATGGCTACACCTTC. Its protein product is CAISESKRGLSGGYGYTF.

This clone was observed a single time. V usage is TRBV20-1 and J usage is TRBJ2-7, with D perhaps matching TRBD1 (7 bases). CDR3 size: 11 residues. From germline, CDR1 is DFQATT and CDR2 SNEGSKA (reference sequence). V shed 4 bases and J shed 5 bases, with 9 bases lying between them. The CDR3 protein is CSATRGDEQYF. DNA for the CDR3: TGCAGTGCTACCAGGGGGGACGAGCAGTACTTC.

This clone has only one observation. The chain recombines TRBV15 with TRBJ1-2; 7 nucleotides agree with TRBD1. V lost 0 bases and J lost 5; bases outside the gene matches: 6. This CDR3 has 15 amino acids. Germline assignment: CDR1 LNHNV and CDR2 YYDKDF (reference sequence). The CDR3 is CATSRDEGAGYGYTF. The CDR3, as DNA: TGTGCCACCAGCAGAGACGAGGGGGCGGGATATGGCTACACCTTC.

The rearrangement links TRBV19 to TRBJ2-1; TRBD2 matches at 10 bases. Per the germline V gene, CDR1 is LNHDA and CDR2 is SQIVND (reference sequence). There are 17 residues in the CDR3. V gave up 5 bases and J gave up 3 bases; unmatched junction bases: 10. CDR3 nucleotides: TGTGCCAGTAGTCCCCGAGAGACTAGCGGGTTCTACAATGAGCAGTTCTTC. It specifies CASSPRETSGFYNEQFF.

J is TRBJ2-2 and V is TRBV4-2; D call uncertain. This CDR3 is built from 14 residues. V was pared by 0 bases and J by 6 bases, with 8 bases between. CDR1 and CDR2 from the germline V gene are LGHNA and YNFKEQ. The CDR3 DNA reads TGTGCCAGCAGCCAAGAAGACTCGCCCGGGGAGCTGTTTTTT. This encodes CASSQEDSPGELFF.

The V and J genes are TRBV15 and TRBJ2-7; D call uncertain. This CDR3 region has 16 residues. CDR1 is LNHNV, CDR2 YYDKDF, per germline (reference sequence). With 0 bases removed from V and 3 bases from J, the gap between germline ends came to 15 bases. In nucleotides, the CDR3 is TGTGCCACCAGCAGAGATGTCGGCGGCGACATCTACGAGCAGTACTTC. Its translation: CATSRDVGGDIYEQYF. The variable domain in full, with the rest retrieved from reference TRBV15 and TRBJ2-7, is DAMVIQNPRYQVTQFGKPVTLSCSQTLNHNVMYWYQQKSSQAPKLLFHYYDKDFNNEADTPDNFQSRRPNTSFCFLDIRSPGLGDTAMYLCATSRDVGGDIYEQYFGPGTRLTVT.

In DNA, the CDR3 is TGCAGCGTTTTGGACAGGGGTGGAACAGATACGCAGTATTTT. Translation gives CSVLDRGGTDTQYF. The chain is built from TRBV29-1 and TRBJ2-3, with 9 bases fitting TRBD1. Germline CDR1 SQVTM, CDR2 ANQGSEA. There are 14 residues in the CDR3. The V segment lost 5 bases and the J segment 3 bases; nucleotides outside the gene matches: 6.

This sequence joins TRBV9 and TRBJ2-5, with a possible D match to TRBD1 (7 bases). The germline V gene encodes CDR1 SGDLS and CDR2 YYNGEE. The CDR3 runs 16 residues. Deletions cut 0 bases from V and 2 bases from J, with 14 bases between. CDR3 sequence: CASSVAAGGLQETQYF. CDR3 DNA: TGTGCCAGCAGCGTAGCGGCAGGGGGGCTACAAGAGACCCAGTACTTC.

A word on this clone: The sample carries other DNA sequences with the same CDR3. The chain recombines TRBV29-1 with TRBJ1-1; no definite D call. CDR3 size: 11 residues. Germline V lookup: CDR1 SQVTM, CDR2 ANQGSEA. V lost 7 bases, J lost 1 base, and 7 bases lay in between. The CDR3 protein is CSGMENTEAFF. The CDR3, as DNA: TGCAGCGGAATGGAGAACACTGAAGCTTTCTTT.

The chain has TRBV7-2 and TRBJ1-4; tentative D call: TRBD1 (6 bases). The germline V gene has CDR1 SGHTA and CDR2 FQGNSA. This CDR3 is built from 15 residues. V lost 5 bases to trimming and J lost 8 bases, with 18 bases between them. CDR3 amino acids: CASSARGEMNEKLFF. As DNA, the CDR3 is TGTGCCAGCAGCGCCAGGGGAGAGATGAACGAAAAACTGTTTTTT.

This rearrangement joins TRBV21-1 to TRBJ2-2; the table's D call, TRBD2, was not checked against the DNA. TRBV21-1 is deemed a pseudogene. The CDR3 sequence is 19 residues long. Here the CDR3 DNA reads TGTGCCAGCAGCAAAATGCTAGCGGGGCCCCCTCTAGACACCGGGGAGCTGTTTTTT. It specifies CASSKMLAGPPLDTGELFF.

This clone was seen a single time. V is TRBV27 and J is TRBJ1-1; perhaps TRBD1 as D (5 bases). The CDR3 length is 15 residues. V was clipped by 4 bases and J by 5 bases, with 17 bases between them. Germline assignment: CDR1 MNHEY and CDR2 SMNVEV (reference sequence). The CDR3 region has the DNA TGTGCCAGCAGTTCAATGACGGGGGTAGGGACTGAAGCTTTCTTT. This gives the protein CASSSMTGVGTEAFF.

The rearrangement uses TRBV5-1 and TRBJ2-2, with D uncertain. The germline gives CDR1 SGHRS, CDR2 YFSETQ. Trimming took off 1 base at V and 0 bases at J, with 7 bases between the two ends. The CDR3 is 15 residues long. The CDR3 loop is CASSLFLANTGELFF. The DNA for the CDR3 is TGCGCCAGCAGCTTGTTCCTAGCGAACACCGGGGAGCTGTTTTTT.

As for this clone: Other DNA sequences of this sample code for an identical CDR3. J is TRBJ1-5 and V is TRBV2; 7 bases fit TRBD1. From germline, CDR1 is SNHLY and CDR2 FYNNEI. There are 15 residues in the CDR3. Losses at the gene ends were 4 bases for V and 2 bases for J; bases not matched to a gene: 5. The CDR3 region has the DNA TGTGCCAGCAGTGGGGGGCAGGGGGGCAATCAGCCCCAGCATTTT. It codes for CASSGGQGGNQPQHF. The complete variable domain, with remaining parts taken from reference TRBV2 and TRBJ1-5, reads EPEVTQTPSHQVTQMGQEVILRCVPISNHLYFYWYRQILGQKVEFLVSFYNNEISEKSEIFDDQFSVERPDGSNFTLKIRSTKLEDSAMYFCASSGGQGGNQPQHFGDGTRLSIL.

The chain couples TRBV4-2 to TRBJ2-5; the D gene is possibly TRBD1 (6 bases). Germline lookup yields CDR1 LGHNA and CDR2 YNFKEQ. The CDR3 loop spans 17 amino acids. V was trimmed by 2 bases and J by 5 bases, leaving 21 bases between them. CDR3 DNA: TGTGCCAGCAGCCAACCTCCGGTAGGGGGAGCAGCGGAGACCCAGTACTTC. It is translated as CASSQPPVGGAAETQYF.

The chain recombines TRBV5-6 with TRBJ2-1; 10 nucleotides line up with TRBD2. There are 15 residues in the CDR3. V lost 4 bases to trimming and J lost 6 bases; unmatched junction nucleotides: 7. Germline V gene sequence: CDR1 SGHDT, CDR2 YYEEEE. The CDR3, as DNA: TGTGCCAGCAGCCCGCTAGCGGGAGTGGGCAATGAGCAGTTCTTC. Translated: CASSPLAGVGNEQFF.

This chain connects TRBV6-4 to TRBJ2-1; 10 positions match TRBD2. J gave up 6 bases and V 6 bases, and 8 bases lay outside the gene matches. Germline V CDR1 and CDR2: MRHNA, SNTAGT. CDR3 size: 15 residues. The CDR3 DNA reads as TGTGCCAGCAGCTTTGAGGGACTAGCGCGCAATGAGCAGTTCTTC. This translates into CASSFEGLARNEQFF.

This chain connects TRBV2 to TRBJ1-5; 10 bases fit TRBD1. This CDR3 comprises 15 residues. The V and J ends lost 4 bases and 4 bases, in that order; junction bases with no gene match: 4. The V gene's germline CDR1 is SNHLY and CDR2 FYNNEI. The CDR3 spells CASSAGTGANQPQHF. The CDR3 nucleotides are TGTGCCAGCAGTGCGGGGACAGGGGCAAATCAGCCCCAGCATTTT.

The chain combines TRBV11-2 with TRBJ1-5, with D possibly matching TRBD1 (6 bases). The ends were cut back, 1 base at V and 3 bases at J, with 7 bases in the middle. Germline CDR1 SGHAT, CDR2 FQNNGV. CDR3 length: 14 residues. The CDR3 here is CASSLGGHNQPQHF. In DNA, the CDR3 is TGTGCCAGCAGCTTAGGGGGGCACAATCAGCCCCAGCATTTT. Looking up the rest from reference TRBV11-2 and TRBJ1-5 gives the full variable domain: EAGVAQSPRYKIIEKRQSVAFWCNPISGHATLYWYQQILGQGPKLLIQFQNNGVVDDSQLPKDRFSAERLKGVDSTLKIQPAKLEDSAVYLCASSLGGHNQPQHFGDGTRLSIL.